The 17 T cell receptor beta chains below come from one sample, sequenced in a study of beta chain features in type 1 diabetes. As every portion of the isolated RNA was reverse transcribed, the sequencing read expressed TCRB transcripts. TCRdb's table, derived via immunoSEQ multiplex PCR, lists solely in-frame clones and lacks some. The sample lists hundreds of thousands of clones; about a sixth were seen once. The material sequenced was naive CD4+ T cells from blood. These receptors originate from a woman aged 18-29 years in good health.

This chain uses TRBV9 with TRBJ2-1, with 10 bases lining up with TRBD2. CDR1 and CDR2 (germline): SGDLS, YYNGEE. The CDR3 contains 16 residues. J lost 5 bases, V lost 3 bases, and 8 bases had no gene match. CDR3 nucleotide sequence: TGTGCCAGCAGCGCGTCTAGCGGGAGCGCTGACAATGAGCAGTTCTTC. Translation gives CASSASSGSADNEQFF.

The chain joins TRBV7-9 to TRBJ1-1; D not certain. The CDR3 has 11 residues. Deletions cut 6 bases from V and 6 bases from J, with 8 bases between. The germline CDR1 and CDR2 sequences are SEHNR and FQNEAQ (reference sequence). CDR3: CASSKRSEAFF. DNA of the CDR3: TGTGCCAGCAGTAAAAGGTCTGAAGCTTTCTTT.

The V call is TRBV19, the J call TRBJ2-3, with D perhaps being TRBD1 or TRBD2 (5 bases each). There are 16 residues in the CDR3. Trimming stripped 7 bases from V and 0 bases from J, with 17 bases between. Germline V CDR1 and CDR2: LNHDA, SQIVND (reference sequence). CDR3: CASNGARTLSTDTQYF. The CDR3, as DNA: TGTGCCAGTAACGGGGCACGGACCCTTAGCACAGATACGCAGTATTTT.

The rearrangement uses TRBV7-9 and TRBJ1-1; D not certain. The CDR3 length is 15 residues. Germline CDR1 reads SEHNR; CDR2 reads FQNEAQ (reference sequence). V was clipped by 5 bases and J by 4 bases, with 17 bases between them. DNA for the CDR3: TGTGCCAGCAGCACCGGGGATTGGGCAGGCACTGAAGCTTTCTTT. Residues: CASSTGDWAGTEAFF.

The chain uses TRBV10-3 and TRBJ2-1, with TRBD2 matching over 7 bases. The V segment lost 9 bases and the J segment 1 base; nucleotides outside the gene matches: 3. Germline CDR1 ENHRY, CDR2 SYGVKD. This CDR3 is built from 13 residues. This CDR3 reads CAIGRGSYNEQFF. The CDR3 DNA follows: TGTGCCATAGGGAGGGGTTCCTACAATGAGCAGTTCTTC.

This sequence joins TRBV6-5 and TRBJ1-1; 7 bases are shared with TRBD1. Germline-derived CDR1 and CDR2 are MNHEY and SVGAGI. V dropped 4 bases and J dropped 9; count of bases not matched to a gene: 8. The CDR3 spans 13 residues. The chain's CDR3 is CASSLLDRDQAFF. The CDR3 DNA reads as TGTGCCAGCAGTTTACTCGACAGGGACCAAGCTTTCTTT.

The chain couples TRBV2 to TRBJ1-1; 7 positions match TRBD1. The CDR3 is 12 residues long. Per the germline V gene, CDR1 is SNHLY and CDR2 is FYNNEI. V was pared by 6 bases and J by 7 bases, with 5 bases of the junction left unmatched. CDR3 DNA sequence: TGTGCCAGCAGGGGGGACAGCAATGAAGCTTTCTTT. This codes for CASRGDSNEAFF.

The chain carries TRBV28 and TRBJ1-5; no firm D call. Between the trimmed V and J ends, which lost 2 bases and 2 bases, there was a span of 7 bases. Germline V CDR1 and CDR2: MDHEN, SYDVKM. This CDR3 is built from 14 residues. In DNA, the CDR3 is TGTGCCAGCAGTTTAGTATCGCGCAATCAGCCCCAGCATTTT. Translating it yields CASSLVSRNQPQHF.

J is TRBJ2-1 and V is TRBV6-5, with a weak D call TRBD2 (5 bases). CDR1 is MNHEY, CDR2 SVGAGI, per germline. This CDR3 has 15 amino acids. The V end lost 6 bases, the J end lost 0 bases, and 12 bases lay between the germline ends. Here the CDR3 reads CASRTDSNSYNEQFF. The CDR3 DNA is TGTGCCAGCAGAACGGACTCAAACTCCTACAATGAGCAGTTCTTC.

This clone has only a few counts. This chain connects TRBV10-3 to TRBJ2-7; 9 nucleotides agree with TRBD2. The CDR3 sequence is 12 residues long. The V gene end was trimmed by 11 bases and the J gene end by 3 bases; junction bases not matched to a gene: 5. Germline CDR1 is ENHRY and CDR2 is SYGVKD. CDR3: CAAKTSGYEQYF. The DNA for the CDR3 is TGTGCCGCTAAGACTAGCGGCTACGAGCAGTACTTC.

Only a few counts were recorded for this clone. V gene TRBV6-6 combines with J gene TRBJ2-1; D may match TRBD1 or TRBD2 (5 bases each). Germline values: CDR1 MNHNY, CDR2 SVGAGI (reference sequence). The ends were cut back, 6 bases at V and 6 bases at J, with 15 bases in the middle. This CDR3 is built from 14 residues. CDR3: CASSPGAASNEQFF. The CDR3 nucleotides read TGTGCCAGCAGCCCCGGGGCCGCATCCAATGAGCAGTTCTTC.

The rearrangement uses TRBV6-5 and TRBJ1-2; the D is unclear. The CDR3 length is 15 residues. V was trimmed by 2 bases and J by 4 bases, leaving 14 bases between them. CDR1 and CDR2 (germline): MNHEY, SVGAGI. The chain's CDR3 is CASSYLRLDLYGYTF. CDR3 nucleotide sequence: TGTGCCAGCAGTTACCTTCGCCTCGACCTCTATGGCTACACCTTC.

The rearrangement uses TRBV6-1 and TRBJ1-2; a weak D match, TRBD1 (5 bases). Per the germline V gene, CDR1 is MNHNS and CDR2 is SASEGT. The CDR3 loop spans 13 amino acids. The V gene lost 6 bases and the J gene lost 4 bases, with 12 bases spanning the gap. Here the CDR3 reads CASSLTVSYGYTF. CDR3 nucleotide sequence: TGTGCCAGCAGCCTGACAGTTAGCTATGGCTACACCTTC.

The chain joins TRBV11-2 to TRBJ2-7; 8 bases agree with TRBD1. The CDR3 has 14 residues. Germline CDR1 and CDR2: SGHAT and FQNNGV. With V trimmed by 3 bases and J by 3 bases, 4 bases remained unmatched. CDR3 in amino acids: CASSLGQAVYEQYF. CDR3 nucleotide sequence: TGTGCCAGCAGCTTGGGACAGGCGGTCTACGAGCAGTACTTC.

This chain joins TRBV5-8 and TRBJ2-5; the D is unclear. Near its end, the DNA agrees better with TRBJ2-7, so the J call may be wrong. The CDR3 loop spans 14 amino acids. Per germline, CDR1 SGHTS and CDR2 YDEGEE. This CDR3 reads CASTLGLGPYEQYF. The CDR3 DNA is TGTGCCAGCACCCTAGGGCTTGGTCCTTACGAGCAGTACTTC.

This chain's CDR3 is CASSLALSASYNEQFF. As DNA, the CDR3 is TGTGCCAGCAGCTTAGCTTTAAGCGCCTCCTACAATGAGCAGTTCTTC. J is TRBJ2-1 and V is TRBV7-6, with no clear D. The CDR3 contains 16 residues. V lost 0 bases and J 0 bases, leaving 9 bases between the germline ends. Germline lookup yields CDR1 SGHVS and CDR2 FNYEAQ.

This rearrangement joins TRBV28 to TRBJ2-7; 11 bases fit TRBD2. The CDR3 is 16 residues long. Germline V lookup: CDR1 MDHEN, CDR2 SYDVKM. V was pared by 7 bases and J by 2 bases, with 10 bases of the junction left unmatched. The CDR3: CASKKPQLAGAYEQYF. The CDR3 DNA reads TGTGCCAGCAAGAAACCGCAACTAGCGGGAGCCTACGAGCAGTACTTC.